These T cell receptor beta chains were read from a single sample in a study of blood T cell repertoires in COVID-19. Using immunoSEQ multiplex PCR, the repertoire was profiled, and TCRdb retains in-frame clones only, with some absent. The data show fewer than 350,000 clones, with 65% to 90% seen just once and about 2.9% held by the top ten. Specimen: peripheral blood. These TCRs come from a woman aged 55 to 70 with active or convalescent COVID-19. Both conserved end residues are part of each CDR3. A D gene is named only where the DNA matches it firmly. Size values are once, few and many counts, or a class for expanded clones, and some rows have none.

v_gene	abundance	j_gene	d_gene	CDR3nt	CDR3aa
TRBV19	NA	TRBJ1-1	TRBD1	TGTGCCAGTACCCCGGGACAGGGAGGGAACACTGAAGCTTTCTTT	CASTPGQGGNTEAFF
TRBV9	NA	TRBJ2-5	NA	TGTGCCAGCAGCGGAGGCCCCCCAGAGACCCAGTACTTC	CASSGGPPETQYF
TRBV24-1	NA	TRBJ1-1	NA	TGTGCCAATTCGGTGGCTTTCTTT	CANSVAFF
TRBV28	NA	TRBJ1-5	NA	TGTGCCAGCAGTTTAGTGTCCGCAGGGAATCAGCCCCAGCATTTT	CASSLVSAGNQPQHF
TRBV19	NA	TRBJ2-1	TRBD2	TGTGCCAGTAGTATGTGGCGGGGGAAATCGAGGAATGAGCAGTTCTTC	CASSMWRGKSRNEQFF
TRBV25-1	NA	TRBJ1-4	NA	TGTGCCAGCAGTGAAATGGGGGGTCCTAATGAAAAACTGTTTTTT	CASSEMGGPNEKLFF
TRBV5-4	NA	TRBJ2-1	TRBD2	TGTGCCAGCAGCCTCGGACTAGCGGTCGGAAATGAGCAGTTCTTC	CASSLGLAVGNEQFF
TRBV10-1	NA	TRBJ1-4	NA	TGCGCCAGCAGTGAAGGGAGCACAACTAATGAAAAACTGTTTTTT	CASSEGSTTNEKLFF
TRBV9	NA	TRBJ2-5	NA	TGTGCCAGCAGCGCCGAAGAGACCCAGTACTTC	CASSAEETQYF
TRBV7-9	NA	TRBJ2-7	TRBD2	TGTGCCAGCAGCCACCGGGACTACCTCTACGAGCAGTACTTC	CASSHRDYLYEQYF
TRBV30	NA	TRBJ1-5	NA	TGTGCCTGGAGTGCGACAAGTAGAAATCAGCCCCAGCATTTT	CAWSATSRNQPQHF
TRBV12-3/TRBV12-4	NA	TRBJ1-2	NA	TGTGCCAGCAGTTTAAGCCTATATGGCTACACCTTC	CASSLSLYGYTF
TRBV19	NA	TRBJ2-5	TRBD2	TGTGCCAGTACTAGCGGGATCCGGGAGACCCAGTACTTC	CASTSGIRETQYF
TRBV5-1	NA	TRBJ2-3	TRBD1	TGCGCCAGCAGCTTGGTACAGGGGGCGTCAGATACGCAGTATTTT	CASSLVQGASDTQYF
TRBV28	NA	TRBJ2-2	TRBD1	TGTGCCAGCACCTCCACAGGGGGCACCGGGGAGCTGTTTTTT	CASTSTGGTGELFF
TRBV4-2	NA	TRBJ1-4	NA	TGTGCCAGCAGCCCGTCAGATGCCGAAAATGAAAAACTGTTTTTT	CASSPSDAENEKLFF
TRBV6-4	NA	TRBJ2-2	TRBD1	TGTGCCAGCAGTGTAACAGGGGACACCGGGGAGCTGTTTTTT	CASSVTGDTGELFF
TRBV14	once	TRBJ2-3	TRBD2	TGTGCCAGCAGCCAAGATCCCCCCCGGACTAGCCCTGCAGATACGCAGTATTTT	CASSQDPPRTSPADTQYF
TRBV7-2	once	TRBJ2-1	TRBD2	TGTGCCAGCAGCTTATCCCCCGCCCAGCGGGGCCCAGGGAATGAGCAGTTCTTC	CASSLSPAQRGPGNEQFF
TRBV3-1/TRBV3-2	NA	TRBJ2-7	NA	TGTGCCAGCAGCCAAGGGTCGGGATTTTACGAGCAGTACTTC	CASSQGSGFYEQYF
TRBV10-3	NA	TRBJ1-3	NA	TGTGCCATCAGTGAGTCGATCGGTGAGGGCTCGGGAAACACCATATATTTT	CAISESIGEGSGNTIYF
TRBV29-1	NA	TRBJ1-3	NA	TGCAGCGTTTCACCGGGAGGGTATTTT	CSVSPGGYF
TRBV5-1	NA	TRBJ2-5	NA	TGCGCCAGCAGCCGGACTGCCGAAGAGACCCAGTACTTC	CASSRTAEETQYF
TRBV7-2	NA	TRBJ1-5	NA	TGTGCCAGCAGCTTCCAGGGTAGTGATCAGCCCCAGCATTTT	CASSFQGSDQPQHF
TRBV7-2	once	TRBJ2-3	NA	TGTGCCAGCAGCTTTAGCGAGGCAGATACGCAGTATTTT	CASSFSEADTQYF
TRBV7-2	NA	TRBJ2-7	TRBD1	TGTGCCAGCAGCGCGCCGGGACAGGGATACGAGCAGTACTTC	CASSAPGQGYEQYF
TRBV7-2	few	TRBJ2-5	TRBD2	TGTGCCAGCAGCTTAGGGACCGGGGGGTCCGGGGGGACCCAGTACTTC	CASSLGTGGSGGTQYF
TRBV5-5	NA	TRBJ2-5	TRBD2	TGTGCCAGCAGCTTGGAGGGTAGCGGGGGGGCCCTCCAAGAGACCCAGTACTTC	CASSLEGSGGALQETQYF
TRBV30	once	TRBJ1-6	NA	TGTGCCTGCAGCAGGGACTATAATTCACCCCTCCACTTT	CACSRDYNSPLHF
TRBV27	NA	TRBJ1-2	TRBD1	TGTGCCAGCAGTTTGAAGGGGGCGTACTATGGCTACACCTTC	CASSLKGAYYGYTF
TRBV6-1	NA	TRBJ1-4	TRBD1	TGTGCCAGCAGTGAATCACCCAGGGGGATTGCAACTAATGAAAAACTGTTTTTT	CASSESPRGIATNEKLFF
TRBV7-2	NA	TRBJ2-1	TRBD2	TGTGCCAGCAGCCTTCTAGCGGGGGCCTCCTACAATGAGCAGTTCTTC	CASSLLAGASYNEQFF
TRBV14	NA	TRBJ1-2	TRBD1	TGTGCCAGCAGCCAAGCCAGGACAGGGGGCTACACCTTC	CASSQARTGGYTF
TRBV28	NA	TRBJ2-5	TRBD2	TGTGCCAGCAGTCAGGGACTAGCGGGGGGCAGAGAGACCCAGTACTTC	CASSQGLAGGRETQYF
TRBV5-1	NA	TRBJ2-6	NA	TGCGCCAGCACCTTCGGCTCTGGGGCCAACGTCCTGACTTTC	CASTFGSGANVLTF
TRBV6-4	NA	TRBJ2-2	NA	TGTGCCAGCAGTGACTCCCCGGGGAGAAACACCGGGGAGCTGTTTTTT	CASSDSPGRNTGELFF
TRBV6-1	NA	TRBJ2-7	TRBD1	TGTGCCAGCAGTGGTCGGGGAGGGACAGGGGGCTCCTACGAGCAGTACTTC	CASSGRGGTGGSYEQYF
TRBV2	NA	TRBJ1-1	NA	TGTGCCAGCAGTATGACAGCGGGCACTGAAGCTTTCTTT	CASSMTAGTEAFF
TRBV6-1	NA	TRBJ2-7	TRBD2	TGTGCCAGCAGTGAAGGCGGGGGGCGCGGGTCCTACGAGCAGTACTTC	CASSEGGGRGSYEQYF
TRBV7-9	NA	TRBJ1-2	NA	TGTGCCAGCAGCTTAGGAACGATCGGGAAAGGGAGAGATGGCTACACCTTC	CASSLGTIGKGRDGYTF
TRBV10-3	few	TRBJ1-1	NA	TGTGCCATCAGTGAAGAGGGATATGAAGCTTTCTTT	CAISEEGYEAFF
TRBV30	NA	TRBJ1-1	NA	TGTGCCTGGAGGTCCGGGTTTGAAGCTTTCTTT	CAWRSGFEAFF
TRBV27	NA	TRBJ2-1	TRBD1	TGTGCCAGCAGTTTTCACGCCGGGACAGGGGGTCACAATGAGCAGTTCTTC	CASSFHAGTGGHNEQFF
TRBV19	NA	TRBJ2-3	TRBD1	TGTGCCAGTAGTGTCCCCCGACAGGGGGTTGGCACAGATACGCAGTATTTT	CASSVPRQGVGTDTQYF
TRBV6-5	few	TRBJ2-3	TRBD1	TGTGCCAGCACCTCGGGACAGGGAACAGATACGCAGTATTTT	CASTSGQGTDTQYF
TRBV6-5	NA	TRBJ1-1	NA	TGTGCCAGCAGTACCGGAGCTGAAGCTTTCTTT	CASSTGAEAFF
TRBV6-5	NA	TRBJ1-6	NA	TGTGCCAGCAGTTATACCAGGGGTTCACCCCTCCACTTT	CASSYTRGSPLHF
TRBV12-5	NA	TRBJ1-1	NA	TGTGCTACTCCGGGGATCTTCCTGTATCGGAACACTGAAGCTTTCTTT	CATPGIFLYRNTEAFF
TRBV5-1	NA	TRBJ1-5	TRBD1	TGCGCCAGCAGCTTGGGACAGGGAAGCAATCAGCCCCAGCATTTT	CASSLGQGSNQPQHF
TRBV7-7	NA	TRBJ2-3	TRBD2	TGTGCTAGCAGCCGGGACTACACAGATACGCAGTATTTT	CASSRDYTDTQYF